This record looks at one TCR beta chain sequence and its context. Antigen: not known. Sequencing used immunoSEQ multiplex PCR; TCRdb keeps in-frame clones, though not all of them. The table has 25,000 or so clones, 60% to 75% seen once. Pools of viral peptides were used by the ViraFEST assay to expand antigen-specific CD4+ T cells ahead of sequencing. After around nine days in culture, the CD4+ T cells were isolated. Recipients of the vaccine had no prior SARS-CoV-2 infection and negative nucleocapsid antibodies. The CDR3 contains 15 residues. Trimming pared 5 bases from V and 2 bases from J, leaving 16 bases between. In germline, CDR1 is SGHNT, CDR2 YYREEE (reference sequence). This sample was included in a study of vaccination effects on CD4 cells after COVID-19.

This receptor was identified in a human donor who received a COVID-19 vaccine. Sequenced material: CD4+ T cells from PBMCs cultured with HCoV-OC43 spike peptides, taken before COVID-19 vaccination. Noted subset: HCoV-OC43 spike overlapping peptide pool stimulation. The V gene is TRBV5-4, the J gene TRBJ2-5, with D tentatively TRBD1 (6 bases). CDR3 loop: CASSPSPGQQETQYF. In nucleotides, the CDR3 is TGTGCCAGCAGTCCCTCCCCTGGACAGCAAGAGACCCAGTACTTC.